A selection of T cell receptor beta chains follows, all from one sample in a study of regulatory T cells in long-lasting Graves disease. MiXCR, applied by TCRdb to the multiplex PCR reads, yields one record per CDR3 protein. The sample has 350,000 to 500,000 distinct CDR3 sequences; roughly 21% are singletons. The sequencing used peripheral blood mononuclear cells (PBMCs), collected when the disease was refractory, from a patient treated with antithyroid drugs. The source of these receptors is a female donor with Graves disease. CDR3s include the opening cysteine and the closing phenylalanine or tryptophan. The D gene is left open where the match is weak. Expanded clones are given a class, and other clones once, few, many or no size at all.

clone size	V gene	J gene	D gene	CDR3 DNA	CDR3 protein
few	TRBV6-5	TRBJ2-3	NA	TGTGCCAGCAGTTACGCGGAGGAATCAGATACGCAGTATTTT	CASSYAEESDTQYF
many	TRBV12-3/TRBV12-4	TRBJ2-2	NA	TGTGCCAGCAGAAAAGCCTTACAGGGAACCGGGGAGCTGTTTTTT	CASRKALQGTGELFF
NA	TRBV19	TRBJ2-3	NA	TGTGCCAGTAGTATAGATAGAGGGACTCCCACAGATACGCAGTATTTT	CASSIDRGTPTDTQYF
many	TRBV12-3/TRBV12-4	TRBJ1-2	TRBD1	TGTGCCAGCAGTCACAACCCGGGACAGGGGATTGCGTATGGCTACACCTTC	CASSHNPGQGIAYGYTF
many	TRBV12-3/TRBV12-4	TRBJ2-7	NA	TGTGCCAGCAGGCATGGAGGGCAAGGCGACGACGAGCAGTACTTC	CASRHGGQGDDEQYF
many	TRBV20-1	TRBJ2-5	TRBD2	TGCAGTGCTAGATGGTTGCTAGCGGGAGGGGTGACCCAGTACTTC	CSARWLLAGGVTQYF
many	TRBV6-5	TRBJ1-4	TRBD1	TGTGCCAGCAGTTGGACAGGGGGTACGGCTAATGAAAAACTGTTTTTT	CASSWTGGTANEKLFF
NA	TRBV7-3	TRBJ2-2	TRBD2	TGTGCCAGCTCCCAGGGAGGGAGCGGGACCGGGGAGCTGTTTTTT	CASSQGGSGTGELFF
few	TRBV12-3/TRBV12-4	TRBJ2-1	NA	TGTGCCAGCAGCCGGATTGGCGACGAGCAGTTCTTC	CASSRIGDEQFF
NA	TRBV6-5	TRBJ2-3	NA	TGTGCCAGCAGTTACCTAAGACCGCGGAGCACAGATACGCAGTATTTT	CASSYLRPRSTDTQYF
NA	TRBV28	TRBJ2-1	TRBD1	TGTGCCAGCAGTTGGACAGGGTCCTACGAGCAGTTCTTC	CASSWTGSYEQFF
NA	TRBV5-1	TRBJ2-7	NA	TGCGCCAGCAGCCTGGTAAGGGGCGACGGAACCTACGAGCAGTACTTC	CASSLVRGDGTYEQYF
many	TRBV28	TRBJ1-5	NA	TGTGCCAGCAGTTCCCCTTTTAGGGATAGCAATCAGCCCCAGCATTTT	CASSSPFRDSNQPQHF
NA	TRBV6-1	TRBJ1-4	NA	TGTGCCAGCAGCGGGGGTATATATGAAAAACTGTTTTTT	CASSGGIYEKLFF
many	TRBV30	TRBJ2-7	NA	TGTGCCTGGAGTACCCTACGGGTCGACGAGCAGTACTTC	CAWSTLRVDEQYF
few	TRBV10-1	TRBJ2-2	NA	TGCGCCAGCAGTGAGTGGTGGGGACCATGGAACACCGGGGAGCTGTTTTTT	CASSEWWGPWNTGELFF
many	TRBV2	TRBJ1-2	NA	TGTGCCAGCAGTCCTAACCTGCCCTGGGACACCGCAGATGGCTACACCTTC	CASSPNLPWDTADGYTF
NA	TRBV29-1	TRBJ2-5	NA	TGCAGCGTTGAAGTCCGCGAGACCCAGTACTTC	CSVEVRETQYF
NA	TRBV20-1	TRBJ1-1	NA	TGCAGTGCTAGAGGTGGAATGAACACTGAAGCTTTCTTT	CSARGGMNTEAFF
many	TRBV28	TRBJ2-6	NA	TGTGCCAGCAGTCTCGCCATTTCCTCTGGGGCCAACGTCCTGACTTTC	CASSLAISSGANVLTF
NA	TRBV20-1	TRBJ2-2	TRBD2	TGCAGTGCTAGAGATTTGGCGGGAGGGACGAACACCGGGGAGCTGTTTTTT	CSARDLAGGTNTGELFF
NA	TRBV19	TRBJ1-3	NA	TGTGCCAGTAGGAAGGACGTACACTCTGGAAACACCATATATTTT	CASRKDVHSGNTIYF
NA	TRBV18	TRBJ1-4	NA	TGTGCCAGCTCACCACCAGCTCAAAAAGGGGACGAAAAACTGTTTTTT	CASSPPAQKGDEKLFF
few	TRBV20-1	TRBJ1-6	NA	TGCAGTGCTAGGGTTGGGGTGGTAATAAATTCACCCCTCCACTTT	CSARVGVVINSPLHF
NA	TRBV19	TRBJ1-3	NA	TGTGCCAGTAGACCCCCGGGACGAGCTGGAAACACCATATATTTT	CASRPPGRAGNTIYF
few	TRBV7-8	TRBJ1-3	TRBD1	TGTGCCAGCAGCTTAGTTATAACAGGGGGCTTTGGGGAGGCTGGAAACACCATATATTTT	CASSLVITGGFGEAGNTIYF
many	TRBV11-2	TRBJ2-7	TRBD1	TGTGCCAGCAGCTTAACACGACAGGGATTAGTCGAGCAGTACTTC	CASSLTRQGLVEQYF
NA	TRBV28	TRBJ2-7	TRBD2	TGTGCCAGCAGTTTTGAAATCGGACTAGCGGGAGTATCCTCCTACGAGCAGTACTTC	CASSFEIGLAGVSSYEQYF
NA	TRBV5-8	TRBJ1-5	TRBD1	TGTGCCAGCAGACCGGGGACAGGGACCAGCAATCAGCCCCAGCATTTT	CASRPGTGTSNQPQHF
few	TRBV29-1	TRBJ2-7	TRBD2	TGCAGCGTTGACTCCGGGGGGGAGTACGAGCAGTACTTC	CSVDSGGEYEQYF
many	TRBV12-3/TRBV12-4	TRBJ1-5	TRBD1	TGTGCCAGCAGCGGGGGACAGCTAAGCAATCAGCCCCAGCATTTT	CASSGGQLSNQPQHF
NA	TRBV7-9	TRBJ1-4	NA	TGTGCCAGCAGCTTAGACACAGGTGATGAAAAACTGTTTTTT	CASSLDTGDEKLFF
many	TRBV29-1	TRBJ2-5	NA	TGCAGCGCCGAAGGACAGAGCTGGTACCAAGAGACCCAGTACTTC	CSAEGQSWYQETQYF
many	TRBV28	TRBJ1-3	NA	TGTGCCAGCACCCAGGTCCTCTCTGGAAACACCATATATTTT	CASTQVLSGNTIYF
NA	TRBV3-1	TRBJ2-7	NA	TGTGCCAGCAGCCCCAGCCCGGGACAACTCCCCACATTCTACGAGCAGTACTTC	CASSPSPGQLPTFYEQYF
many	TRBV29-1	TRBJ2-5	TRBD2	TGCAGCGTTGAACTAGCGGGAGGTCAAGAGACCCAGTACTTC	CSVELAGGQETQYF
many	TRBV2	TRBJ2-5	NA	TGTGCCAGCAGCCCCAGCCCCCTAGGAAAGACCCAGTACTTC	CASSPSPLGKTQYF
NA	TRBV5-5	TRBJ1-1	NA	TGTGCCAGCAGCTTACAGATATTAGAGAACACTGAAGCTTTCTTT	CASSLQILENTEAFF
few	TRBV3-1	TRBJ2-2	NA	TGTGCCAGCAGCCAATTTCGGGGGAGTTCCGGCACCGGGGAGCTGTTTTTT	CASSQFRGSSGTGELFF
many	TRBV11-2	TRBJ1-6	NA	TGTGCCAGCAGATCTCCGGGACGCGGGCGGTCGCTCGGCGACCTCCACTTT	CASRSPGRGRSLGDLHF
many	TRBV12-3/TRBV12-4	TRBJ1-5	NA	TGTGCCAGCAGCTACGGACGTAGCAATCAGCCCCAGCATTTT	CASSYGRSNQPQHF
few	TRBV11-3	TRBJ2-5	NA	TGTGCCAGCAGCGATTCGAACCACGGAGAGACCCAGTACTTC	CASSDSNHGETQYF
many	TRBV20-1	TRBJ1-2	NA	TGCAGTGCTGTTGGGTGGCAGCTGGATGGCTACACCTTC	CSAVGWQLDGYTF
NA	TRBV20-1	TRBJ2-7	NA	TGCAGTGGAGGGGGGTTCGACGAGCAGTACTTC	CSGGGFDEQYF
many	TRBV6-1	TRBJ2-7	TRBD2	TGTGCCAGCAGTGGGCTAGCGGGAGCTTTTTCCTACGAGCAGTACTTC	CASSGLAGAFSYEQYF
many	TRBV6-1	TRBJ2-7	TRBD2	TGTGCCAGCAGTGCGGGGGGGCGGAGCGCCTACGAGCAGTACTTC	CASSAGGRSAYEQYF